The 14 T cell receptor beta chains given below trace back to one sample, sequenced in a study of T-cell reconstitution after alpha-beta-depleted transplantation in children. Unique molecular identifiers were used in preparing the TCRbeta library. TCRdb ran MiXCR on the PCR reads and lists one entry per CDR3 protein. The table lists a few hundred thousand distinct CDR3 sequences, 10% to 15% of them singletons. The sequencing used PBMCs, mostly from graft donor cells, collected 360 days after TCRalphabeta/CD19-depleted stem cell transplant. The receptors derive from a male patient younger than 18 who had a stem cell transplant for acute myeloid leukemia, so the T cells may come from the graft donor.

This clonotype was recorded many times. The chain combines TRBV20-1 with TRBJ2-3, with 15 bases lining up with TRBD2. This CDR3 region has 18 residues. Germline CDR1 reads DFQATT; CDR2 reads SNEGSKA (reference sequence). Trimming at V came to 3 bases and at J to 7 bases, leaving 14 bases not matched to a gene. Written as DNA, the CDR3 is TGCAGTGCTAGGCCACGGACTAGCGGGAGGGCCCTCGGGTATACGCAGTATTTT. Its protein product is CSARPRTSGRALGYTQYF.

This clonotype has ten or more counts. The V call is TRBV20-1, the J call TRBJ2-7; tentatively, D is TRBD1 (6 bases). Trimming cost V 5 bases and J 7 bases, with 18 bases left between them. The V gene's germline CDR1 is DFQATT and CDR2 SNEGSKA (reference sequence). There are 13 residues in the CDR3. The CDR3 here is CSAGYRAGGEQYV. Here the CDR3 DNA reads TGCAGTGCTGGATACAGGGCGGGCGGGGAGCAGTACGTC.

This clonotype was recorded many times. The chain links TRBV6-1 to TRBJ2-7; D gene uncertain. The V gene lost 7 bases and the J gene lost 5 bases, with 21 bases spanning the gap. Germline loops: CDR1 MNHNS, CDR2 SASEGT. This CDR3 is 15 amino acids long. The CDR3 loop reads CASTSPGRPPHEQYF. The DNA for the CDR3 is TGTGCCAGCACCTCACCCGGCAGGCCTCCCCACGAGCAGTACTTC.

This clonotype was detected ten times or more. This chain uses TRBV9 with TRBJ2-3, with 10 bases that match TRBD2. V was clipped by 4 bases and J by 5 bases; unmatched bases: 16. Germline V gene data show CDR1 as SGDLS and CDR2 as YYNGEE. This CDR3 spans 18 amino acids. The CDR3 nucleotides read TGTGCCAGCAGCCCACGAGACTCTAGCGGGAGAGTCGTAGATACGCAGTATTTT. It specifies CASSPRDSSGRVVDTQYF.

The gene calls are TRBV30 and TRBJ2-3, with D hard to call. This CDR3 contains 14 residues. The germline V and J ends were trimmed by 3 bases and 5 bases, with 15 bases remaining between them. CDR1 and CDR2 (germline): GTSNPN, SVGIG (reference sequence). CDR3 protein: CAWSPARGRDTQYF. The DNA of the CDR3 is TGTGCCTGGAGCCCAGCGAGAGGTAGAGATACGCAGTATTTT. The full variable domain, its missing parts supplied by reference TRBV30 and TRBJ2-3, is SQTIHQWPATLVQPVGSPLSLECTVEGTSNPNLYWYRQAAGRGLQLLFYSVGIGQISSEVPQNLSASRPQDRQFILSSKKLLLSDSGFYLCAWSPARGRDTQYFGPGTRLTVL.

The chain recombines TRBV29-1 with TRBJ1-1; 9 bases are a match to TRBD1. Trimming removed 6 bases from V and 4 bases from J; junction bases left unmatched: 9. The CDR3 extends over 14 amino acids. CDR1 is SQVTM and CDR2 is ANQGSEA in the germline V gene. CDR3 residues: CSVLTGGVSTEAFF. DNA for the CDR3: TGCAGCGTCTTGACAGGGGGAGTATCCACTGAAGCTTTCTTT.

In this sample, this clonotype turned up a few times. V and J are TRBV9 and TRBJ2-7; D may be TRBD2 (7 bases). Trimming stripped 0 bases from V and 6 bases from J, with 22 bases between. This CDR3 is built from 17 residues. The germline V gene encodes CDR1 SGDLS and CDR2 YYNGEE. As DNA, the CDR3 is TGTGCCAGCAGCGTAGGGGTGAGGGGGGCGGGAGCGCTCGAGCAGTACTTC. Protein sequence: CASSVGVRGAGALEQYF.

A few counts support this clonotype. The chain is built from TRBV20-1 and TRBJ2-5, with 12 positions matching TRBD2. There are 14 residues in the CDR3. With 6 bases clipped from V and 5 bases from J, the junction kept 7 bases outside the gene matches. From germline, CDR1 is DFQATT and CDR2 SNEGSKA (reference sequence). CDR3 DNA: TGCAGTGCGACTAGCGGGAGCCTCCGGGAGACCCAGTACTTC. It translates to CSATSGSLRETQYF.

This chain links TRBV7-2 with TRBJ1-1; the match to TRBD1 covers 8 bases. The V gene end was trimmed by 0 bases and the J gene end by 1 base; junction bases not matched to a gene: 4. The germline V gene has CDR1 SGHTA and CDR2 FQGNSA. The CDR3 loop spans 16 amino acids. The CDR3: CASSLATGAWNTEAFF. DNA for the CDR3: TGTGCCAGCAGCTTAGCGACAGGGGCATGGAACACTGAAGCTTTCTTT.

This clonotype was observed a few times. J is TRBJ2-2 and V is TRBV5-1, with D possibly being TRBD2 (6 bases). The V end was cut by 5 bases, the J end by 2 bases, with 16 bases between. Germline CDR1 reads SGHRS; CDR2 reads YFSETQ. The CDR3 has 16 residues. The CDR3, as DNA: TGCGCCAGCAGGAGCCAGCGGGCCTCAAACACCGGGGAGCTGTTTTTT. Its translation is CASRSQRASNTGELFF.

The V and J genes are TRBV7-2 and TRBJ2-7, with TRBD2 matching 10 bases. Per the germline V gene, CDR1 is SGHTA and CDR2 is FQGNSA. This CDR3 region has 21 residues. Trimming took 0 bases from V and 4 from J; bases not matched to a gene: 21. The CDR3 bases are TGTGCCAGCAGCTTAGCGATACTTATTGGACGAGTAGCGGGAGGTGGGTACGAGCAGTACTTC. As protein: CASSLAILIGRVAGGGYEQYF.

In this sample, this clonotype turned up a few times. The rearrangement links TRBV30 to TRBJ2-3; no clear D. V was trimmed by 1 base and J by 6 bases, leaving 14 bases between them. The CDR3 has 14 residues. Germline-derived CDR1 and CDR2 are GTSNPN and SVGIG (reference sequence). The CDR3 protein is CAWSAGLSSDTQYF. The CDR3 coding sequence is TGTGCCTGGAGTGCTGGTCTTAGTTCTGATACGCAGTATTTT. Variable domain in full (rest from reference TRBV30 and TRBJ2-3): SQTIHQWPATLVQPVGSPLSLECTVEGTSNPNLYWYRQAAGRGLQLLFYSVGIGQISSEVPQNLSASRPQDRQFILSSKKLLLSDSGFYLCAWSAGLSSDTQYFGPGTRLTVL.

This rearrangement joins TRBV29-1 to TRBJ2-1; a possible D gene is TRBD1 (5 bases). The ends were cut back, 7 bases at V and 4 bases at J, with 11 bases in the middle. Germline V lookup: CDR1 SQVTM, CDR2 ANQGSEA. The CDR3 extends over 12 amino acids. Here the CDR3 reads CSAPTEYNEQFF. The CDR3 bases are TGCAGCGCCCCGACAGAGTACAATGAGCAGTTCTTC.

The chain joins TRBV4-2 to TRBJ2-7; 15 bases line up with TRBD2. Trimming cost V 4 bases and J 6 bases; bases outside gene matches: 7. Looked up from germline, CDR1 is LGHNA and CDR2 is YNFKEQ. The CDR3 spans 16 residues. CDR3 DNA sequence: TGTGCCAGCAGCCGAGGACTAGCGGGAGGGCCCGTCGAGCAGTACTTC. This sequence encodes CASSRGLAGGPVEQYF.